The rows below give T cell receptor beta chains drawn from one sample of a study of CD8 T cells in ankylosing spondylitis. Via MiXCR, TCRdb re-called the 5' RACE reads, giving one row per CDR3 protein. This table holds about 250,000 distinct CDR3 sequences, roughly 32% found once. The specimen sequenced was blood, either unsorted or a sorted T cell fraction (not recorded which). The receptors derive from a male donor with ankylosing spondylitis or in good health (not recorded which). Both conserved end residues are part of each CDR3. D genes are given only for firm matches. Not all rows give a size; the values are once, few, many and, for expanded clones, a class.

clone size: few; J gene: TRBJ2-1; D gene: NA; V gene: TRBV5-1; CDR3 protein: CASSLWDDEQFF; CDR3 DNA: TGCGCCAGCAGCTTGTGGGACGATGAGCAGTTCTTC
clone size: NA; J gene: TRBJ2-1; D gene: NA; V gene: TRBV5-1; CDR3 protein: CASSLEKQGDEQFF; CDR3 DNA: TGCGCCAGCAGCTTGGAGAAACAGGGCGATGAGCAGTTCTTC
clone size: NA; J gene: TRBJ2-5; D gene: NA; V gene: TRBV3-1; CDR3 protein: CASSPGGGGAETQYF; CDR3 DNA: TGTGCCAGCAGTCCGGGTGGAGGGGGCGCGGAGACCCAGTACTTC
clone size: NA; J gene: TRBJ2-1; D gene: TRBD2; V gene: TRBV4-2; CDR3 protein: CASSQEPLRGLAGSPYNEQFF; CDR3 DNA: TGTGCCAGCAGCCAAGAACCCCTGCGTGGACTAGCGGGGTCACCCTACAATGAGCAGTTCTTC
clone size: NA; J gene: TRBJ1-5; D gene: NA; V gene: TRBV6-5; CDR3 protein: CASSYGEGYQPQHF; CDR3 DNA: TGTGCCAGCAGTTACGGAGAGGGCTATCAGCCCCAGCATTTT
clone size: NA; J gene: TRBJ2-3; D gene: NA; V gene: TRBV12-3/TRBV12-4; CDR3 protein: CASIHSHTQYF; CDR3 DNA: TGTGCCAGCATCCACAGTCATACGCAGTATTTT
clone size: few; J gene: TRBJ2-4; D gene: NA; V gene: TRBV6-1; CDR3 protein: CASSEAWGGAGNIQYF; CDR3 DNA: TGTGCCAGCAGTGAAGCCTGGGGGGGGGCCGGAAACATTCAGTACTTC
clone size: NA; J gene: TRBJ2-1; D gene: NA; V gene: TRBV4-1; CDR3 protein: CASSPSGADEQFF; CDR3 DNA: TGCGCCAGCAGCCCCAGCGGCGCGGATGAGCAGTTCTTC
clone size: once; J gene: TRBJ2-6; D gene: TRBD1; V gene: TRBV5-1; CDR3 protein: CASKLGGDSGANVLTF; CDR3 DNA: TGCGCCAGCAAACTAGGGGGCGACTCTGGGGCCAACGTCCTGACTTTC
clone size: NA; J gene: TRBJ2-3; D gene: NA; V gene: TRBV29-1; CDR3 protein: CSVEERGLSSTDTQYF; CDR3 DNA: TGCAGCGTTGAAGAGAGAGGCCTGTCTAGCACAGATACGCAGTATTTT
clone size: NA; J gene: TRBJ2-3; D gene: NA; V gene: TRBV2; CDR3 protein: CASSQRTSTDTQYF; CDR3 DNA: TGTGCCAGCAGCCAGCGGACAAGCACAGATACGCAGTATTTT
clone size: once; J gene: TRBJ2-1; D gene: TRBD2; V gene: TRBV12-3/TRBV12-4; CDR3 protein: CASSAPRSGNNEQFF; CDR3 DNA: TGTGCCAGCAGCGCACCGCGAAGCGGGAACAATGAGCAGTTCTTC
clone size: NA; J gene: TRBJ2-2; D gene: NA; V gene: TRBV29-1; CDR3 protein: CSVESRRLLTGELFF; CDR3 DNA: TGCAGCGTTGAAAGCCGCCGCTTGCTCACCGGGGAGCTGTTTTTT
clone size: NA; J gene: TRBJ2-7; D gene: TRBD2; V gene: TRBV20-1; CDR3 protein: CSATGRGPGSGEQYF; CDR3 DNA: TGCAGTGCTACGGGGAGGGGTCCCGGATCGGGCGAGCAGTACTTC
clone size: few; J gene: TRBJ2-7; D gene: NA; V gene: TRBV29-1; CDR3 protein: CSVEGLAHEQYF; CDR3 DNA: TGCAGCGTTGAAGGGCTAGCCCACGAGCAGTACTTC
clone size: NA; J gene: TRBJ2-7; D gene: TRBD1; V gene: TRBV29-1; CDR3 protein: CSVEDAQGATYEQYF; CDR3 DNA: TGCAGCGTTGAAGATGCGCAGGGGGCGACCTACGAGCAGTACTTC
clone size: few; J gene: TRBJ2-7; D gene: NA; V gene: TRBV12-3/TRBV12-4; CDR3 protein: CASSHTRAREQYF; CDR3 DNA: TGTGCCAGCAGTCATACCAGGGCGCGGGAGCAGTACTTC
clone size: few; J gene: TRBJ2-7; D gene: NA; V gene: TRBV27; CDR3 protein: CASSSAWADYDSYEQYF; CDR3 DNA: TGTGCCAGCAGTTCCGCTTGGGCAGACTACGACTCCTACGAGCAGTACTTC
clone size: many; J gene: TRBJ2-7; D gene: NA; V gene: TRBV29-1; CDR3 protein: CSVLVPRGPYEQYF; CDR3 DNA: TGCAGCGTCCTCGTACCCAGGGGCCCCTACGAGCAGTACTTC
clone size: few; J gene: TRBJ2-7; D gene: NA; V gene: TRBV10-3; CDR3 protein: CAISEGERSSYEQYF; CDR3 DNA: TGTGCCATCAGTGAGGGGGAACGGAGCTCCTACGAGCAGTACTTC
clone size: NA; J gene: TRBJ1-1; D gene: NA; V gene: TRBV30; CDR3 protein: CAWSVTSARNTEAFF; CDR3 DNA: TGTGCCTGGAGTGTAACCTCTGCGCGGAACACTGAAGCTTTCTTT
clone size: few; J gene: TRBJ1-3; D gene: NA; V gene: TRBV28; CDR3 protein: CASSFDSSSGNTIYF; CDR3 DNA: TGTGCCAGCAGTTTCGACAGTAGCTCTGGAAACACCATATATTTT
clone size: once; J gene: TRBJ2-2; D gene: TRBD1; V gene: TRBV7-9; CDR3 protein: CASSRGQGIGGELFF; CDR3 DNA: TGTGCCAGCAGCCGCGGACAGGGGATTGGCGGGGAGCTGTTTTTT
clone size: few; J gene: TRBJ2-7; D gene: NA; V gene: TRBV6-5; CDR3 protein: CASSSRWYEQYF; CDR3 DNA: TGTGCCAGCAGTTCCCGGTGGTACGAGCAGTACTTC
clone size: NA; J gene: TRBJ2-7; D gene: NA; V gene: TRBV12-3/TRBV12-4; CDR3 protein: CASSGDESLYEQYF; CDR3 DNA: TGTGCCAGCAGTGGGGACGAATCCCTTTACGAGCAGTACTTC
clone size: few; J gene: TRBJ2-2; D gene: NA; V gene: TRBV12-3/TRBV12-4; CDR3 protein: CASSFGKGTGELFF; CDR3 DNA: TGTGCCAGCAGCTTCGGGAAGGGCACCGGGGAGCTGTTTTTT